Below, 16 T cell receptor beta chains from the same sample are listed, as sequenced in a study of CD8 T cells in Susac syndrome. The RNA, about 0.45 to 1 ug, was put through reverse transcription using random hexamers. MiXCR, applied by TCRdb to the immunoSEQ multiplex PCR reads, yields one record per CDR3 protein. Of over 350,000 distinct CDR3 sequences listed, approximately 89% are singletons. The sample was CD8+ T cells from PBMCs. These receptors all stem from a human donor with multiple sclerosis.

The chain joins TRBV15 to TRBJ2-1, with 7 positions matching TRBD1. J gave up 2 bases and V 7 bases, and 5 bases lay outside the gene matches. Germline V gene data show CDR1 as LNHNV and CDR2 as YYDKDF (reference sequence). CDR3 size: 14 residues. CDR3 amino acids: CATTRDRAYNEQFF. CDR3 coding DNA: TGTGCCACCACCCGGGACAGAGCCTACAATGAGCAGTTCTTC.

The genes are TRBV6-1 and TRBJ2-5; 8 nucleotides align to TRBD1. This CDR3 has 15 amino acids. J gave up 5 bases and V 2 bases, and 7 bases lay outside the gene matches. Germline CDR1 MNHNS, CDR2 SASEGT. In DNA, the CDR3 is TGTGCCAGCAGTGAATTCGGACAGGGAATGGAGACCCAGTACTTC. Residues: CASSEFGQGMETQYF.

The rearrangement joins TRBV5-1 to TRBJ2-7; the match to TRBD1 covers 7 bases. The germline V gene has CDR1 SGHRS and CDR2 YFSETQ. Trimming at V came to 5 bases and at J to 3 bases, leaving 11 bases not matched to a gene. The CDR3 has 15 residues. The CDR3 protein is CASRPDRDGIYEQYF. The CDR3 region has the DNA TGCGCCAGCAGGCCCGACAGGGATGGGATCTACGAGCAGTACTTC.

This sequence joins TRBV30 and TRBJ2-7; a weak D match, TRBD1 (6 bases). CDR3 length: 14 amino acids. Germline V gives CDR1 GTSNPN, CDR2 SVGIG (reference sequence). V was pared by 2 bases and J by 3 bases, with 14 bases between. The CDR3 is CAWSPQGRNYEQYF. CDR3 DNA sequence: TGTGCCTGGAGTCCACAGGGTCGGAACTACGAGCAGTACTTC.

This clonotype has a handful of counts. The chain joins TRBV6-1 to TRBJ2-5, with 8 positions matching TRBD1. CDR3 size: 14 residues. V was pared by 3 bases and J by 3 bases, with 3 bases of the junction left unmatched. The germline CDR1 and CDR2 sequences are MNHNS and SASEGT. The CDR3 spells CASSDVTGEETQYF. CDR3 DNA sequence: TGTGCCAGCAGTGACGTGACAGGGGAAGAGACCCAGTACTTC.

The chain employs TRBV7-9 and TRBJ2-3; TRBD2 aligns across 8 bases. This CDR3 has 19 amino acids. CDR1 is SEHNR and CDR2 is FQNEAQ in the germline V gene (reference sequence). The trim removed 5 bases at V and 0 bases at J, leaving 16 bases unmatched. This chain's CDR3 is CASSPPVVAGGPSTDTQYF. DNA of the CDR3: TGTGCCAGCAGCCCCCCCGTCGTGGCGGGGGGTCCTAGCACAGATACGCAGTATTTT.

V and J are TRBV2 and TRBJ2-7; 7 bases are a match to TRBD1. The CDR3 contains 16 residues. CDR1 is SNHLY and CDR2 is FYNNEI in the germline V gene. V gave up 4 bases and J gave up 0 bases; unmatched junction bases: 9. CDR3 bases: TGTGCCAGCAGTGTTTCATGGACAGGCAGCTCCTACGAGCAGTACTTC. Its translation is CASSVSWTGSSYEQYF.

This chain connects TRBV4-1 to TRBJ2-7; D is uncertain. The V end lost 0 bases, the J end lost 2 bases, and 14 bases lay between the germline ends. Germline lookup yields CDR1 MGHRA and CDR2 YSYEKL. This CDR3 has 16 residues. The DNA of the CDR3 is TGCGCCAGCAGCCAAGATGACCGGGCGGTGGCCTACGAGCAGTACTTC. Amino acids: CASSQDDRAVAYEQYF.

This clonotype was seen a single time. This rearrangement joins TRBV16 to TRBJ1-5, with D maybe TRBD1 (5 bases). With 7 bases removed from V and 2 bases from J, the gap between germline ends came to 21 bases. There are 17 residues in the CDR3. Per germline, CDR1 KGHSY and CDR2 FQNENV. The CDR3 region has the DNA TGTGCCAGCACCCGAAGTCGGGGGGGAGTAGGCAATCAGCCCCAGCATTTT. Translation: CASTRSRGGVGNQPQHF.

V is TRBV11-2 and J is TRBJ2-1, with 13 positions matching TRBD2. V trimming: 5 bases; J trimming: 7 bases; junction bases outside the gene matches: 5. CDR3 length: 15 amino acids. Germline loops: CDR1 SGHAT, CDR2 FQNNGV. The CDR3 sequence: CASSQRTSGSNEQFF. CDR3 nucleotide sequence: TGTGCCAGCAGCCAACGGACTAGCGGGAGTAATGAGCAGTTCTTC.

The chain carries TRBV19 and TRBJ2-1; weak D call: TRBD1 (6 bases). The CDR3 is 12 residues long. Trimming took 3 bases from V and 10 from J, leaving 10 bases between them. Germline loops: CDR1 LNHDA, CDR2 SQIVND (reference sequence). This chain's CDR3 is CASSIDRLEQFF. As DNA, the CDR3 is TGTGCCAGTAGTATCGACAGGTTAGAGCAGTTCTTC.

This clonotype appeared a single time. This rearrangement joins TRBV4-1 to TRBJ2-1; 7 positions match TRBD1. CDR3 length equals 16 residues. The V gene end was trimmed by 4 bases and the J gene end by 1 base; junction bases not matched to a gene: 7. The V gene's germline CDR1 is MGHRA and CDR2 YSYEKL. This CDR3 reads CASSPQGIGSYNEQFF. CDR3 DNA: TGCGCCAGCAGCCCACAGGGGATCGGGTCCTACAATGAGCAGTTCTTC.

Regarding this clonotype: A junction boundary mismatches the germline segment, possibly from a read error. The CDR3 nucleotides read TGTGCCAGCAGCTTAGCGTCGGACAGGGTCTCTTTC. It encodes CASSLASDRVSF. This chain joins TRBV7-9 and TRBJ2-1; 8 nucleotides line up with TRBD1. CDR1 and CDR2 from the germline V gene are SEHNR and FQNEAQ (reference sequence). The CDR3 is 12 residues long. The full variable domain, with the rest looked up from reference TRBV7-9 and TRBJ2-1, is DTGVSQNPRHKITKRGQNVTFRCDPISEHNRLYWYRQTLGQGPEFLTYFQNEAQLEKSRLLSDRFSAERPKGSFSTLEIQRTEQGDSAMYLCASSLASDRVSFGPGTRLTVL.

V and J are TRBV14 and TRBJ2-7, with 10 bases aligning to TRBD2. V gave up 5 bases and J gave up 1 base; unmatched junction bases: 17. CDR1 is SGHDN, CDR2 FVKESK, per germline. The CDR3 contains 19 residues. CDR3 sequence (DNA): TGTGCCAGCAGCGATGGGGTCCCTAGCGGGGGAGACCGATCCTACGAGCAGTACTTC. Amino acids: CASSDGVPSGGDRSYEQYF.

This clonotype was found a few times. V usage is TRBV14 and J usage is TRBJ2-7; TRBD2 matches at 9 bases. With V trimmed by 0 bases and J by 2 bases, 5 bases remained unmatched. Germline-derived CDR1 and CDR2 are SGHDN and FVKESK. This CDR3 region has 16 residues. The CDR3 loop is CASSQDSLAGTYEQYF. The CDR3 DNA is TGTGCCAGCAGCCAAGATTCCCTAGCGGGGACCTACGAGCAGTACTTC.

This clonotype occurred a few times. As DNA, the CDR3 is TGTGCCAGCAGGTGGACCGGGACAGCGGAGGAATACTTC. This translates into CASRWTGTAEEYF. The genes are TRBV5-5 and TRBJ2-7; 7 bases match TRBD1. Germline loops: CDR1 SGHKS, CDR2 YYEKEE (reference sequence). This CDR3 comprises 13 residues. V shed 5 bases and J 13 bases; nucleotides not matched to a gene: 15.